The 8 T cell receptor beta chains below all came from one sample that was sequenced in a study of blood T cells in healthy people across ages. Through a sample-barcoded 5' primer and a J-beta primer mix, a second PCR was run for roughly 7 to 11 cycles. Each CDR3 protein gets one entry after TCRdb re-called the 5' RACE reads with MiXCR. The repertoire holds more than 750,000 distinct CDR3 sequences, with roughly 29% as singletons. These same records also appear under a second study, on T cells of mothers and their children.

Sequenced input: blood. The receptor set was obtained from a woman aged 40 to 50 in good health.

This clonotype was counted between two and nine times. This chain joins TRBV5-1 and TRBJ2-1; no clear D. Trimming pared 0 bases from V and 5 bases from J, leaving 12 bases between. Germline assignment: CDR1 SGHRS and CDR2 YFSETQ. The CDR3 contains 15 residues. CDR3 protein: CASSLGQMGNNEQFF. The CDR3 nucleotides read TGCGCCAGCAGCTTGGGCCAGATGGGAAACAATGAGCAGTTCTTC.

In the case of this clonotype: This could be a read error, since a much larger clone is one nucleotide away. This chain uses TRBV7-2 with TRBJ2-1, with D possibly being TRBD2 (6 bases). The CDR3 is 14 amino acids. CDR1 is SGHTA, CDR2 FQGNSA, per germline. V dropped 5 bases and J dropped 10 bases, with 18 bases sitting between them. The DNA of the CDR3 is TGTGCCAGCAGCCGTCAGGAGGGGCCCTACGAGCAGTTCTTC. It is translated as CASSRQEGPYEQFF.

This clonotype was detected many times. The rearrangement uses TRBV5-1 and TRBJ2-1; 9 bases fit TRBD1. V lost 2 bases to trimming and J lost 8 bases; unmatched junction nucleotides: 5. Germline-derived CDR1 and CDR2 are SGHRS and YFSETQ. This CDR3 region has 14 residues. The CDR3 protein is CASSLGQGSDEQFF. CDR3 nucleotides: TGCGCCAGCAGCTTAGGACAGGGGAGCGATGAGCAGTTCTTC.

In its sample, this clonotype was seen many times. The chain carries TRBV25-1 and TRBJ2-5, with 7 nucleotides matching TRBD2. Germline V gives CDR1 MGHDK, CDR2 SYGVNS. This CDR3 contains 16 residues. After removal of 3 bases from V and 0 bases from J, the junction contained 7 bases not matched to a gene. The CDR3 reads CASSDPRLAYQETQYF. CDR3 DNA sequence: TGTGCCAGCAGTGATCCCCGACTAGCCTACCAAGAGACCCAGTACTTC.

The chain links TRBV7-9 to TRBJ1-6; TRBD1 matches 7 bases. The trim removed 4 bases at V and 7 bases at J, leaving 7 bases unmatched. Germline CDR1 and CDR2: SEHNR and FQNEAQ (reference sequence). The CDR3 extends over 15 amino acids. For the CDR3, the DNA is TGTGCCAGCAGCTCCCTAAGACAGGGCAATTCACCCCTCCACTTT. This gives the protein CASSSLRQGNSPLHF.

This clonotype was counted only a few times. V usage is TRBV20-1 and J usage is TRBJ2-7, with 10 bases fitting TRBD1. V shed 5 bases, J shed 4 bases, and the junction held 5 bases outside the gene matches. The germline V gene has CDR1 DFQATT and CDR2 SNEGSKA (reference sequence). CDR3 length equals 13 residues. The CDR3 coding sequence is TGCAGTGCTCGGACAGGGGGGCTGTACGAGCAGTACTTC. Translating it yields CSARTGGLYEQYF.

This clonotype was counted between two and nine times. The chain joins TRBV7-2 to TRBJ2-5; D possibly corresponds to TRBD2 (7 bases). Germline assignment: CDR1 SGHTA and CDR2 FQGNSA. The V end was cut by 1 base, the J end by 3 bases, with 21 bases between. This CDR3 has 18 amino acids. The CDR3 DNA reads as TGTGCCAGCAGCTTAGTCCGTAAATCCGGGGGGCGGGAAGAGACCCAGTACTTC. Its translation: CASSLVRKSGGREETQYF.

The sample holds a few counts of this clonotype. This chain links TRBV4-3 with TRBJ1-5; D call uncertain. In germline, CDR1 is LGHNA, CDR2 YSLEER. Trimming took 0 bases from V and 5 from J, leaving 14 bases between them. The CDR3 spans 16 residues. The CDR3 region is CASSQEGSGSDQPQHF. In DNA, the CDR3 is TGCGCCAGCAGCCAAGAAGGCTCGGGGAGCGATCAGCCCCAGCATTTT.